A selection of T cell receptor beta chains follows, all from one sample in a study of CD8 T cells in ankylosing spondylitis. TCRdb ran MiXCR on the 5' RACE reads and lists one entry per CDR3 protein. The sample contains approximately 30,000 distinct CDR3 sequences, more than 5.5% of which appear only once. What was sequenced was blood, either unsorted or a sorted T cell fraction (not recorded which). These receptors were taken from a male donor with ankylosing spondylitis or in good health (not recorded which). Each CDR3 is given with its conserved first and last residue. D genes are given only for firm matches. Sizes are listed as once, few, many or a size class.

CASSLGTRGAFNEQFF	TGTGCCAGCAGTTTGGGTACTAGGGGGGCGTTCAATGAGCAGTTCTTC	many	TRBV12-3/TRBV12-4	TRBJ2-1	16	NA
CASRSLADSYEQYF	TGTGCCAGCAGGAGCCTAGCTGATTCCTACGAGCAGTACTTC	many	TRBV2	TRBJ2-7	14	NA
CASSSPGGAGTDTQYF	TGTGCCAGCAGTTCCCCAGGGGGCGCGGGCACAGATACGCAGTATTTT	many	TRBV28	TRBJ2-3	16	TRBD1
CASSLDVGGSYNEQFF	TGCGCCAGCAGCTTGGATGTCGGAGGCTCCTACAATGAGCAGTTCTTC	many	TRBV5-1	TRBJ2-1	16	NA
CSAKRDTQYF	TGCAGCGCCAAGCGGGATACGCAGTATTTT	many	TRBV29-1	TRBJ2-3	10	NA
CASSQSTGELFF	TGTGCCAGCAGCCAATCCACCGGGGAGCTGTTTTTT	many	TRBV3-1	TRBJ2-2	12	NA
CASSSDRVPSSSGNTIYF	TGTGCCAGCAGTTCCGACAGGGTCCCCTCGAGCTCTGGAAACACCATATATTTT	many	TRBV28	TRBJ1-3	18	TRBD1
CASSSTGGRAQHF	TGTGCCAGCAGTTCAACAGGGGGTAGAGCCCAGCATTTT	many	TRBV12-3/TRBV12-4	TRBJ1-5	13	TRBD1
CASSVEKETQYF	TGTGCCAGCAGTGTTGAGAAAGAGACCCAGTACTTC	many	TRBV28	TRBJ2-5	12	NA
CSVVAVGTDTQYF	TGCAGCGTTGTCGCCGTAGGGACAGATACGCAGTATTTT	many	TRBV29-1	TRBJ2-3	13	NA
CASSSSGGRETQYF	TGTGCCAGCAGCTCCTCAGGGGGTCGGGAGACCCAGTACTTC	many	TRBV7-2	TRBJ2-5	14	TRBD1
CATSGPLADTQYF	TGTGCCACCAGTGGACCGCTCGCAGATACGCAGTATTTT	few	TRBV24-1	TRBJ2-3	13	NA
CSVVGSYQETQYF	TGCAGCGTTGTAGGCTCGTACCAAGAGACCCAGTACTTC	few	TRBV29-1	TRBJ2-5	13	NA
CASSTSAVAYEQYF	TGCGCCAGCAGTACTAGCGCCGTTGCCTACGAGCAGTACTTC	many	TRBV5-1	TRBJ2-7	14	TRBD2
CASSKTGSEQFF	TGCGCCAGCAGTAAAACAGGGTCCGAGCAGTTCTTC	few	TRBV10-1	TRBJ2-1	12	NA
CAWSRGQGGSQPQHF	TGTGCCTGGAGTAGGGGACAGGGAGGAAGTCAGCCCCAGCATTTT	many	TRBV30	TRBJ1-5	15	TRBD1
CATSSPVNIQYF	TGTGCCACCAGCAGTCCGGTAAACATTCAGTACTTC	many	TRBV15	TRBJ2-4	12	NA
CSAAAGTSAHNEQFF	TGCAGTGCCGCAGCCGGGACTAGCGCCCACAATGAGCAGTTCTTC	many	TRBV20-1	TRBJ2-1	15	TRBD2
CASRFGQGYGYTF	TGTGCCAGCAGGTTCGGACAGGGGTATGGCTACACCTTC	many	TRBV6-1	TRBJ1-2	13	TRBD1
CASSTGSLGQFF	TGTGCCAGCAGCACAGGGTCCTTAGGGCAGTTCTTC	many	TRBV11-2	TRBJ2-1	12	NA